The table lists the clone carrying this T cell receptor (beta chain) with many counts. Clinical symptoms, serum thyroxine and TRAb, thyroid ultrasound and orbital computed tomography together formed the diagnostic basis. Authors of the study amplified TCR beta CDR3 regions from RNA transcripts. The study used the HTBI primer set for a first-round RT-PCR of the TCR CDR3. MiXCR, applied by TCRdb to the multiplex PCR reads, yields one record per CDR3 protein. In the table there are fewer than 550,000 distinct CDR3 sequences, more than 15% of which are singletons. This entry belongs to a study of T cells in Graves' hyperthyroidism and ophthalmopathy. Germline V gene data show CDR1 as MNHNS and CDR2 as SASEGT. This CDR3 is built from 15 residues. V shed 3 bases and J shed 0 bases, with 8 bases lying between them.

The chain is built from TRBV6-1 and TRBJ1-4, with D possibly being TRBD1 (6 bases). The sequence was obtained from a woman aged 18-29 years with Graves' hyperthyroidism. Sequencing used blood. In DNA form, the CDR3 reads TGTGCCAGCAGTGATGGACAGACAACTAATGAAAAACTGTTTTTT. Translating it yields CASSDGQTTNEKLFF.